The sequence of this T cell receptor beta chain was determined in a study of T cells in women clearing cervical HPV infection. Overall study findings and caveats: It is unknown whether associations predate infection; no effector/memory or HPV-specific sorting.

The protocol was immunoSEQ multiplex PCR, while the TCRdb copy is restricted to in-frame clones and leaves out a portion. The listing records about 36,000 clones. Unmatched junction bases numbered 8, after V lost 6 bases and J lost 4 bases. This CDR3 spans 16 amino acids. On this clone itself: What it binds is unknown. The CDR3 goes on 3 residues after the read ends, and that part is filled in from the germline J gene.

The V gene is TRBV12-3 or TRBV12-4, the J gene TRBJ2-7; TRBD2 matches 14 bases. The sequenced material came from blood buffy coat. The clonotype comes from a woman between 18 and 75 years old with a cervical HPV16 infection that either progressed to CIN3+ or cleared (not recorded which). Incomplete CDR3 DNA: TGTGCCAGCAGAACCGGCGGGACTAGCGGGGGTTACGAG. This sequence encodes CASRTGGTSGGYE. The full-length CDR3 reads as CASRTGGTSGGYEQYF.